This T cell receptor (beta chain) comes out of a study of blood T cell repertoires in COVID-19. Study-wide background: From the United States, Italy and Spain came samples of acute and convalescent COVID-19. Sources were T cells, B-cell-depleted T cells, or PBMCs; the material itself was cDNA or gDNA.

In the authors' methods: Reference gene primers were amplified, and this amplification served to estimate nucleated cell counts. The table came from immunoSEQ multiplex PCR; TCRdb's copy has only in-frame clones and leaves some out. From that table come the V and J calls and clone size; the DNA was used to work out D and trimming. In the table there are roughly 110,000 clones, approximately 81% of which are singletons. This CDR3 is built from 19 residues. The germline gives CDR1 SSHAT, CDR2 FNYEAQ (reference sequence). To note about this clone: At one of its ends the junction is not consistent with the germline gene, which may arise from a read error.

Input material: peripheral blood. This TCR came from a human donor in a cohort sampled during active COVID-19. The chain uses TRBV7-7 and TRBJ2-3, with 12 bases matching TRBD2. The CDR3 spells CASSQVASGRVAGTDTQYF. In nucleotides, the CDR3 is TGTGCTAGCAGCCAGGTGGCTAGCGGGAGGGTAGCTGGCACAGATACGCAGTATTTT.